The rows below give T cell receptor beta chains drawn from one sample of a study of neurological immune-mediated disorders. TCRdb ran MiXCR on the 5' RACE reads and lists one entry per CDR3 protein. The data show tens of thousands of distinct CDR3 sequences, about 9.3% seen once. Material: PBMCs. These receptors were collected from a middle-aged woman with HTLV-1-associated myelopathy (HAM/TSP). The CDR3 runs from the conserved cysteine through the conserved F or W. Each record gives: V gene, D gene, J gene, clone size, CDR3 protein, CDR3 DNA. D genes are given only for firm matches. Some rows have no size entry. The others give once, few or many, or a class for an expanded clone.

v_call: TRBV12-3/TRBV12-4
d_call: TRBD1
j_call: TRBJ2-3
clone_size: many
cdr3_aa: CASRWTGSTDTQYF
cdr3_nt: TGTGCCAGCAGGTGGACAGGGAGCACAGATACGCAGTATTTT

v_call: TRBV2
d_call: .
j_call: TRBJ1-5
clone_size: many
cdr3_aa: CASSETGVRNQPQHF
cdr3_nt: TGTGCCAGCAGTGAGACAGGAGTTAGGAATCAGCCCCAGCATTTT

v_call: TRBV7-2
d_call: .
j_call: TRBJ1-2
clone_size: .
cdr3_aa: CASSLERRTAIDDSNYGYTF
cdr3_nt: TGTGCCAGCAGCTTAGAGAGGCGGACAGCTATCGATGACTCTAACTATGGCTACACCTTC

v_call: TRBV11-2
d_call: .
j_call: TRBJ2-1
clone_size: many
cdr3_aa: CASSLNRAGEQFF
cdr3_nt: TGTGCCAGCAGCTTAAACAGGGCGGGTGAGCAGTTCTTC

v_call: TRBV12-3/TRBV12-4
d_call: TRBD1
j_call: TRBJ1-5
clone_size: many
cdr3_aa: CASSLALGTEYWGNQPQHF
cdr3_nt: TGTGCCAGCAGTTTAGCGCTCGGGACAGAGTATTGGGGCAATCAGCCCCAGCATTTT

v_call: TRBV9
d_call: .
j_call: TRBJ1-4
clone_size: many
cdr3_aa: CASSPSDRIEEKLFF
cdr3_nt: TGTGCCAGCAGCCCTTCGGACCGTATCGAGGAAAAACTGTTTTTT

v_call: TRBV28
d_call: .
j_call: TRBJ1-2
clone_size: many
cdr3_aa: CAIRENYGYTF
cdr3_nt: TGTGCCATCAGGGAAAACTATGGCTACACCTTC

v_call: TRBV5-1
d_call: TRBD2
j_call: TRBJ2-3
clone_size: many
cdr3_aa: CASSRTGTTTDTQYF
cdr3_nt: TGCGCCAGCAGCAGAACCGGGACTACCACAGATACGCAGTATTTT

v_call: TRBV6-2/TRBV6-3
d_call: .
j_call: TRBJ2-1
clone_size: .
cdr3_aa: CASSYTYPTSNEQFF
cdr3_nt: TGTGCCAGCAGTTACACCTACCCGACTAGTAATGAGCAGTTCTTC

v_call: TRBV10-2
d_call: .
j_call: TRBJ2-3
clone_size: many
cdr3_aa: CASSDSRGATQYF
cdr3_nt: TGCGCCAGCAGTGACTCGCGGGGAGCTACGCAGTATTTT

v_call: TRBV3-1
d_call: TRBD2
j_call: TRBJ2-5
clone_size: many
cdr3_aa: CASSQVTGTSGGETQYF
cdr3_nt: TGTGCCAGCAGCCAAGTAACCGGGACTAGCGGGGGAGAGACCCAGTACTTC

v_call: TRBV12-5
d_call: .
j_call: TRBJ2-1
clone_size: many
cdr3_aa: CASGLREPLMSEQFF
cdr3_nt: TGTGCTAGTGGTTTGAGGGAACCCCTTATGAGTGAGCAGTTCTTC

v_call: TRBV12-3/TRBV12-4
d_call: .
j_call: TRBJ2-2
clone_size: many
cdr3_aa: CASSWVRAGRSGELFF
cdr3_nt: TGTGCCAGCAGTTGGGTTCGCGCGGGGAGGTCCGGGGAGCTGTTTTTT

v_call: TRBV5-1
d_call: .
j_call: TRBJ1-1
clone_size: many
cdr3_aa: CASSRPPGRQASRNTEAFF
cdr3_nt: TGCGCCAGCAGCCGCCCACCCGGTCGACAGGCCTCCCGGAACACTGAAGCTTTCTTT

v_call: TRBV12-3/TRBV12-4
d_call: .
j_call: TRBJ1-5
clone_size: medium-sized
cdr3_aa: CASSLGNSNQPQHF
cdr3_nt: TGTGCCAGCAGTTTAGGGAATAGCAATCAGCCCCAGCATTTT

v_call: TRBV12-3/TRBV12-4
d_call: TRBD1
j_call: TRBJ2-3
clone_size: many
cdr3_aa: CASTPVGTGSWTDTQYF
cdr3_nt: TGTGCCAGCACCCCCGTCGGGACAGGGAGTTGGACAGATACGCAGTATTTT

v_call: TRBV4-3
d_call: .
j_call: TRBJ2-1
clone_size: many
cdr3_aa: CASSQTMGLKGEQFF
cdr3_nt: TGCGCCAGCAGCCAAACTATGGGACTCAAGGGGGAGCAGTTCTTC

v_call: TRBV12-3/TRBV12-4
d_call: .
j_call: TRBJ1-6
clone_size: many
cdr3_aa: CASRQSGFNSPLHF
cdr3_nt: TGTGCCAGCAGACAGTCGGGGTTTAATTCACCCCTCCACTTT

v_call: TRBV5-6
d_call: .
j_call: TRBJ2-7
clone_size: many
cdr3_aa: CASSPGSQNEQYF
cdr3_nt: TGTGCCAGCAGCCCCGGGAGCCAGAACGAGCAGTACTTC

v_call: TRBV5-1
d_call: .
j_call: TRBJ2-1
clone_size: many
cdr3_aa: CASSLDSYNEQFF
cdr3_nt: TGCGCCAGCAGCTTGGACAGCTACAATGAGCAGTTCTTC

v_call: TRBV5-5
d_call: .
j_call: TRBJ1-1
clone_size: many
cdr3_aa: CASTGGRGVNTEAFF
cdr3_nt: TGTGCCAGCACCGGGGGAAGGGGTGTGAACACTGAAGCTTTCTTT

v_call: TRBV10-2
d_call: .
j_call: TRBJ1-1
clone_size: .
cdr3_aa: CASEPTVNTEAFF
cdr3_nt: TGCGCCAGCGAACCGACAGTGAACACTGAAGCTTTCTTT

v_call: TRBV7-2
d_call: .
j_call: TRBJ1-4
clone_size: many
cdr3_aa: CASSLGPPLGLTNEKLFF
cdr3_nt: TGTGCCAGCAGCTTAGGACCTCCTCTTGGGTTAACTAATGAAAAACTGTTTTTT

v_call: TRBV12-3/TRBV12-4
d_call: .
j_call: TRBJ1-4
clone_size: .
cdr3_aa: CASSHSEGETLFF
cdr3_nt: TGTGCCAGCAGTCATTCGGAAGGGGAAACACTGTTTTTT

v_call: TRBV5-1
d_call: TRBD2
j_call: TRBJ2-3
clone_size: many
cdr3_aa: CASSLADAGGPDTQYF
cdr3_nt: TGCGCCAGCAGCTTGGCCGATGCGGGGGGGCCAGATACGCAGTATTTT

v_call: TRBV5-1
d_call: .
j_call: TRBJ2-7
clone_size: many
cdr3_aa: CASSHNSYEQYF
cdr3_nt: TGCGCCAGCAGCCACAACTCCTACGAGCAGTACTTC

v_call: TRBV6-6
d_call: .
j_call: TRBJ2-3
clone_size: few
cdr3_aa: CASTGGARTDTQYF
cdr3_nt: TGTGCCAGCACCGGCGGGGCTCGCACAGATACGCAGTATTTT

v_call: TRBV29-1
d_call: .
j_call: TRBJ2-7
clone_size: .
cdr3_aa: CSEQGRGRTYEQYF
cdr3_nt: TGCAGCGAGCAGGGGCGGGGTAGGACCTACGAGCAGTACTTC

v_call: TRBV2
d_call: .
j_call: TRBJ1-5
clone_size: many
cdr3_aa: CASSVRQYSNQPQHF
cdr3_nt: TGTGCCAGCAGTGTTCGACAGTATAGCAATCAGCCCCAGCATTTT

v_call: TRBV15
d_call: .
j_call: TRBJ1-1
clone_size: many
cdr3_aa: CATSRDRGAEAFF
cdr3_nt: TGTGCCACCAGCAGAGATAGGGGCGCTGAAGCTTTCTTT

v_call: TRBV7-9
d_call: .
j_call: TRBJ1-2
clone_size: many
cdr3_aa: CASSLSGGAAPTGYGYTF
cdr3_nt: TGTGCCAGCAGCTTATCCGGGGGGGCAGCCCCCACCGGCTATGGCTACACCTTC

v_call: TRBV15
d_call: TRBD1
j_call: TRBJ2-1
clone_size: many
cdr3_aa: CATSGRVPGRGLNEQFF
cdr3_nt: TGTGCCACCAGCGGAAGAGTCCCAGGCAGGGGGCTCAATGAGCAGTTCTTC

v_call: TRBV15
d_call: .
j_call: TRBJ1-6
clone_size: .
cdr3_aa: CATSRDFDFWDSPLHF
cdr3_nt: TGTGCCACCAGCAGAGATTTCGACTTTTGGGATTCACCCCTCCACTTT

v_call: TRBV4-3
d_call: .
j_call: TRBJ1-1
clone_size: many
cdr3_aa: CASRRQDSTEAFF
cdr3_nt: TGCGCCAGCCGACGACAGGATAGTACTGAAGCTTTCTTT

v_call: TRBV5-1
d_call: .
j_call: TRBJ2-6
clone_size: many
cdr3_aa: CASSFSGFTAGANVLTF
cdr3_nt: TGCGCCAGCAGCTTTAGTGGGTTTACGGCTGGGGCCAACGTCCTGACTTTC

v_call: TRBV6-1
d_call: .
j_call: TRBJ1-5
clone_size: many
cdr3_aa: CASSEFQGLYSNQPQHF
cdr3_nt: TGTGCCAGCAGTGAATTTCAGGGGCTTTATAGCAATCAGCCCCAGCATTTT

v_call: TRBV6-5
d_call: .
j_call: TRBJ2-6
clone_size: many
cdr3_aa: CASSSVGDNQNSGANVLTF
cdr3_nt: TGTGCCAGCAGTTCGGTAGGGGACAACCAAAACTCTGGGGCCAACGTCCTGACTTTC

v_call: TRBV25-1
d_call: .
j_call: TRBJ2-1
clone_size: medium-sized
cdr3_aa: CASNKGVSYNEQFF
cdr3_nt: TGTGCCAGCAATAAGGGGGTGTCGTACAATGAGCAGTTCTTC

v_call: TRBV12-5
d_call: .
j_call: TRBJ2-1
clone_size: .
cdr3_aa: CASGLIRQNSYNEQFF
cdr3_nt: TGTGCTAGTGGTTTGATACGACAGAACTCCTACAATGAGCAGTTCTTC

v_call: TRBV7-8
d_call: .
j_call: TRBJ1-2
clone_size: many
cdr3_aa: CASSRGRVGPNYGYTF
cdr3_nt: TGTGCCAGCAGCCGCGGTCGAGTCGGACCTAACTATGGCTACACCTTC

v_call: TRBV12-3/TRBV12-4
d_call: TRBD1
j_call: TRBJ2-3
clone_size: .
cdr3_aa: CASSLRTGGTDTQYF
cdr3_nt: TGTGCCAGCAGTTTAAGGACAGGAGGCACAGATACGCAGTATTTT

v_call: TRBV10-3
d_call: TRBD1
j_call: TRBJ2-1
clone_size: many
cdr3_aa: CAISDRDRGGNEQFF
cdr3_nt: TGTGCCATCAGTGACCGGGACAGGGGAGGGAATGAGCAGTTCTTC

v_call: TRBV12-3/TRBV12-4
d_call: TRBD1
j_call: TRBJ2-3
clone_size: many
cdr3_aa: CASAGGTGRTDTQYF
cdr3_nt: TGTGCCAGTGCCGGGGGGACAGGGAGGACAGATACGCAGTATTTT

v_call: TRBV9
d_call: .
j_call: TRBJ2-3
clone_size: .
cdr3_aa: CASSVGPSGFPTDTQYF
cdr3_nt: TGTGCTAGCAGCGTAGGCCCATCGGGATTCCCCACAGATACGCAGTATTTT

v_call: TRBV24-1
d_call: .
j_call: TRBJ1-6
clone_size: many
cdr3_aa: CATSEAVAGNDSPLHF
cdr3_nt: TGTGCCACCAGTGAAGCCGTGGCGGGGAACGATTCACCCCTCCACTTT

v_call: TRBV5-1
d_call: .
j_call: TRBJ1-1
clone_size: many
cdr3_aa: CASSLATNKNTEAFF
cdr3_nt: TGCGCCAGCAGCTTGGCTACTAACAAGAACACTGAAGCTTTCTTT